Listed below are T cell receptor beta chains from one sample, sequenced in a study of vaccination and CD4 T cells after COVID-19. TCRdb fed the PCR reads into MiXCR, producing one record per CDR3 protein. This table has about 13,000 distinct CDR3 sequences, less than 70% appearing once. Their antigen targets remain unknown. The sequenced material came from CD4+ T cells from blood, cultured in vitro. The receptors come from a human donor who had recovered from COVID-19. Both conserved end residues are part of each CDR3. A D gene is named only where the DNA matches it firmly. Part of the rows lack a size; the others show once, few, many or a class for expanded clones.

TRBJ1-5,TRBV11-2,few,.,CASRWVVPMSNQPQHF,TGTGCCAGCAGGTGGGTAGTGCCTATGAGCAATCAGCCCCAGCATTTT
TRBJ2-7,TRBV6-1,once,TRBD2,CASVTSGYGEQYF,TGTGCCAGCGTCACTAGCGGGTATGGCGAGCAGTACTTC
TRBJ2-7,TRBV20-1,.,.,CSARDPLANVYEQYF,TGCAGTGCTAGAGATCCCCTAGCGAACGTCTACGAGCAGTACTTC
TRBJ2-7,TRBV6-2/TRBV6-3,.,.,CASSSTLTGIRDYEQYF,TGTGCCAGCAGCTCCACACTAACAGGGATCAGGGACTACGAGCAGTACTTC
TRBJ1-6,TRBV11-2,.,.,CASSLDFAVGNSPLHF,TGTGCCAGCAGCTTAGATTTTGCGGTGGGCAATTCACCCCTCCACTTT
TRBJ2-7,TRBV4-2,.,.,CASSRVSDEQYF,TGTGCCAGCAGCCGAGTGAGTGACGAGCAGTACTTC
TRBJ1-2,TRBV6-1,.,TRBD1,CASTKGQGNYGYTF,TGTGCCAGCACCAAGGGACAGGGGAACTATGGCTACACCTTC
TRBJ1-1,TRBV7-2,.,.,CASSTDLNTEAFF,TGTGCCAGCAGCACAGACCTGAACACTGAAGCTTTCTTT
TRBJ2-5,TRBV2,.,.,CASSDERKGGHETQYF,TGTGCCAGCAGTGACGAAAGGAAAGGGGGTCATGAGACCCAGTACTTC
TRBJ1-2,TRBV20-1,few,.,CSALSLGQGYGYTF,TGCAGTGCACTCTCCCTGGGGCAGGGGTACGGCTACACCTTC
TRBJ1-2,TRBV7-9,once,TRBD1,CASSSRDRGSYGYTF,TGTGCCAGCAGCTCCCGGGACAGGGGGTCCTATGGCTACACCTTC
TRBJ1-5,TRBV28,few,.,CASSFSVGDQPQHF,TGTGCCAGCAGTTTCTCGGTAGGTGATCAGCCCCAGCATTTT
TRBJ1-1,TRBV20-1,few,TRBD1,CSAGQGRTEAFF,TGCAGTGCTGGACAGGGTCGGACTGAAGCTTTCTTT
TRBJ2-7,TRBV5-4,once,.,CASSHAPRRYEQYF,TGTGCCAGCAGCCACGCACCCCGTCGCTACGAGCAGTACTTC
TRBJ2-2,TRBV20-1,few,.,CSARGPGARELFF,TGCAGTGCTAGAGGCCCCGGGGCTCGGGAGCTGTTTTTT
TRBJ1-1,TRBV29-1,.,.,CSAGRDQRGEAFF,TGCAGCGCGGGCCGGGACCAGAGGGGTGAAGCTTTCTTT
TRBJ2-5,TRBV5-1,.,.,CASSSGTRETQYF,TGCGCCAGCAGCTCCGGGACTCGGGAGACCCAGTACTTC
TRBJ2-2,TRBV7-3,.,.,CASSLVPSVTGELFF,TGTGCCAGCAGCTTAGTCCCTAGCGTGACCGGGGAGCTGTTTTTT
TRBJ2-4,TRBV6-5,.,.,CASSYSGAQNIQYF,TGTGCCAGCAGTTACTCGGGGGCGCAAAACATTCAGTACTTC
TRBJ1-2,TRBV6-1,.,.,CASSTAGECGYTF,TGTGCCAGCAGTACTGCGGGGGAGTGTGGCTACACCTTC
TRBJ2-5,TRBV19,few,TRBD2,CASSSQAGGGGQETQYF,TGTGCCAGTAGTTCCCAAGCGGGAGGGGGAGGTCAAGAGACCCAGTACTTC
TRBJ1-1,TRBV20-1,large,.,CSASRSSGNTEAFF,TGCAGTGCTAGCCGGTCGAGTGGTAACACTGAAGCTTTCTTT
TRBJ1-3,TRBV6-1,.,.,CASRRRGNTIYF,TGTGCCAGCAGGCGGAGGGGGAACACCATATATTTT
TRBJ2-5,TRBV7-8,few,.,CASSLPMQETQYF,TGTGCCAGCAGCTTGCCCATGCAAGAGACCCAGTACTTC
TRBJ2-1,TRBV11-1,.,TRBD2,CASSPSSGSNNEQFF,TGTGCCAGCAGTCCTTCTAGCGGGAGTAACAATGAGCAGTTCTTC
TRBJ2-7,TRBV6-1,.,.,CASSDVTGTPLTQYF,TGTGCCAGCAGCGATGTAACCGGGACACCCCTGACGCAGTACTTC
TRBJ1-2,TRBV6-2/TRBV6-3,.,TRBD1,CASRSGQATSYGYTF,TGTGCCAGCAGGTCGGGACAGGCTACATCCTATGGCTACACCTTC
TRBJ1-2,TRBV27,few,TRBD1,CASNRGMGQGSISGYTF,TGTGCCAGCAACCGGGGGATGGGACAGGGGAGTATTTCCGGCTACACCTTC
TRBJ2-5,TRBV6-2/TRBV6-3,.,.,CASSRRDVPTLRAETQYF,TGTGCCAGCAGCCGCAGAGATGTCCCGACACTACGGGCGGAGACCCAGTACTTC
TRBJ2-2,TRBV20-1,few,.,CSAREGPGELFF,TGCAGTGCTAGAGAAGGGCCCGGGGAGCTGTTTTTT
TRBJ1-3,TRBV6-5,.,TRBD1,CASSYYPRDRDNSGNTIYF,TGTGCCAGCAGTTACTACCCTAGGGACAGGGACAACTCTGGAAACACCATATATTTT
TRBJ1-1,TRBV6-1,.,TRBD1,CASSPPSGTGRDEAFF,TGTGCCAGCAGTCCACCCTCCGGGACAGGGAGGGATGAAGCTTTCTTT
TRBJ1-3,TRBV2,.,.,CASSEALGGNTIYF,TGTGCCAGCAGTGAAGCGCTTGGGGGGAACACCATATATTTT
TRBJ2-5,TRBV27,few,.,CASSWTYQETQYF,TGTGCCAGCAGTTGGACCTACCAAGAGACCCAGTACTTC
TRBJ1-2,TRBV27,few,.,CASSTLPGVKQGFYGYTF,TGTGCCAGCAGTACCCTCCCTGGGGTTAAACAGGGATTCTATGGCTACACCTTC
TRBJ1-6,TRBV19,few,.,CASSLGGHSSYNSPLHF,TGTGCCAGTAGTCTCGGGGGGCACAGCTCCTATAATTCACCCCTCCACTTT
TRBJ2-5,TRBV6-1,.,.,CASSQDQPETQYF,TGTGCCAGCAGCCAAGACCAGCCGGAGACCCAGTACTTC
TRBJ2-2,TRBV6-2/TRBV6-3,hyperexpanded,.,CASMPANTGELFF,TGTGCCAGCATGCCCGCGAACACCGGGGAGCTGTTTTTT
TRBJ2-3,TRBV2,.,TRBD2,CASSGLAATDTQYF,TGTGCCAGCAGTGGCCTAGCGGCCACAGATACGCAGTATTTT
TRBJ2-1,TRBV25-1,.,.,CASSEKDHNEQFF,TGTGCCAGCAGTGAAAAAGATCACAATGAGCAGTTCTTC
TRBJ1-5,TRBV2,.,.,CASESQTIRDAQPQHF,TGTGCCAGCGAATCGCAAACAATCAGGGACGCTCAGCCCCAGCATTTT
TRBJ1-1,TRBV7-9,.,.,CASSFDRSSAFF,TGTGCCAGCAGCTTCGACAGGTCTTCTGCTTTCTTT
TRBJ2-7,TRBV20-1,.,.,CSATRDYDSPSYEQYF,TGCAGTGCTACCCGAGACTACGATTCCCCCTCCTACGAGCAGTACTTC
TRBJ2-7,TRBV7-2,.,.,CASSHRNVSYEQYF,TGTGCCAGCAGCCATAGGAACGTATCCTACGAGCAGTACTTC
TRBJ2-5,TRBV20-1,few,TRBD1,CSASTGSKTQYF,TGCAGTGCATCGACAGGGTCCAAGACCCAGTACTTC
TRBJ1-6,TRBV12-3/TRBV12-4,few,.,CASSLMGGVSPLHF,TGTGCCAGCAGTTTAATGGGAGGGGTTTCACCCCTCCACTTT
TRBJ1-2,TRBV19,.,.,CASSPATSYGYTF,TGTGCCAGTAGTCCCGCGACGTCCTATGGCTACACCTTC
TRBJ1-2,TRBV28,once,TRBD1,CASSLGTGWYGYTF,TGTGCCAGCAGTTTAGGGACAGGCTGGTATGGCTACACCTTC
TRBJ2-7,TRBV6-2/TRBV6-3,.,.,CASNGFRVREQYF,TGTGCCAGCAATGGATTCAGGGTCCGCGAGCAGTACTTC
TRBJ2-3,TRBV10-1,.,.,CATTDTQYF,TGCGCCACCACAGATACGCAGTATTTT
TRBJ2-3,TRBV25-1,.,TRBD2,CASSARLAAYTDTQYF,TGTGCCAGCAGTGCCAGACTAGCGGCATACACAGATACGCAGTATTTT
TRBJ1-1,TRBV20-1,few,.,CSARRVLGGNTEAFF,TGCAGTGCTAGAAGGGTACTAGGGGGGAACACTGAAGCTTTCTTT
TRBJ1-5,TRBV5-8,.,TRBD1,CASSRTGQGRNQPQHF,TGTGCCAGCAGCCGGACGGGACAGGGACGCAATCAGCCCCAGCATTTT
TRBJ2-2,TRBV12-3/TRBV12-4,.,.,CASSTLGPGELFF,TGTGCCAGCAGCACTCTAGGTCCCGGGGAGCTGTTTTTT
TRBJ2-1,TRBV30,.,.,CAWSVWQRGNEQFF,TGTGCCTGGAGTGTATGGCAGCGAGGGAATGAGCAGTTCTTC
TRBJ1-2,TRBV7-9,.,.,CASSPVGGMSYTF,TGTGCCAGCAGCCCCGTCGGGGGGATGAGCTACACCTTC
TRBJ1-1,TRBV5-1,once,.,CASSRTDGSTEAFF,TGCGCCAGCAGCAGAACGGACGGGAGTACTGAAGCTTTCTTT
TRBJ1-6,TRBV2,large,.,CASRTLLRGSLHF,TGTGCCAGCAGAACCCTCCTTCGGGGGTCCCTCCACTTT
TRBJ2-1,TRBV5-5,.,.,CASRYTAQSYNEQFF,TGTGCCAGCAGATACACAGCTCAGTCCTACAATGAGCAGTTCTTC
TRBJ1-1,TRBV7-2,.,.,CTSSLRGAGTEAFF,TGTACCAGCAGCTTACGGGGGGCGGGCACTGAAGCTTTCTTT